This T cell receptor (beta chain) was found in a study of cytomegalovirus exposure and HLA in healthy donors. Looking at the study overall: The early release's HLA-typed donors yielded tens of millions of unique TCRs.

The CDR3 is 17 residues long. Germline CDR1 is SSHAT and CDR2 is FNYEAQ (reference sequence). 13 Jbeta primers and 60 Vbeta primers were used for the PCR. This table comes from immunoSEQ multiplex PCR, and its TCRdb copy is limited to in-frame clones, with some not included. The listing records approximately 50,000 clones. Details on this clone: A read error may produce the germline difference seen at one junction end.

The TCR sequence derives from a female donor in good health and CMV-seronegative. The J gene is TRBJ2-3, the V gene TRBV7-7, with 8 positions matching TRBD2. What was sequenced was PBMCs. In nucleotides, the CDR3 is TGTGCTAGCAGCCCTTATTTAGCCGGGGGGGCTTCGGATACGCAGTATTTT. This sequence encodes CASSPYLAGGASDTQYF.